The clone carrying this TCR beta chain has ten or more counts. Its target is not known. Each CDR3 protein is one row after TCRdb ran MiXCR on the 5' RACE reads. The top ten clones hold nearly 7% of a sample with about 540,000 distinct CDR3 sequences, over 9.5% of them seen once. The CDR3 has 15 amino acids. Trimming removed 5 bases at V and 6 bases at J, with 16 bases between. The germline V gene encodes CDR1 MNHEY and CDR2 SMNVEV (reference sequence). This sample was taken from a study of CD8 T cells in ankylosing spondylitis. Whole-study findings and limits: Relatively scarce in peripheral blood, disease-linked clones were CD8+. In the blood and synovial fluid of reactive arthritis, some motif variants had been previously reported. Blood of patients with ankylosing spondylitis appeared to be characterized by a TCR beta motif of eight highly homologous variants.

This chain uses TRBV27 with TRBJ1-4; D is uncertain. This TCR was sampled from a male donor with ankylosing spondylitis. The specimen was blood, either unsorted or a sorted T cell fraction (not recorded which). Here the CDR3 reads CASSQSGSRDEKLFF. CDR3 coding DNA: TGTGCCAGCAGTCAGTCAGGATCAAGGGATGAAAAACTGTTTTTT. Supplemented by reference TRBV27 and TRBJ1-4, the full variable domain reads EAQVTQNPRYLITVTGKKLTVTCSQNMNHEYMSWYRQDPGLGLRQIYYSMNVEVTDKGDVPEGYKVSRKEKRNFPLILESPSPNQTSLYFCASSQSGSRDEKLFFGSGTQLSVL.